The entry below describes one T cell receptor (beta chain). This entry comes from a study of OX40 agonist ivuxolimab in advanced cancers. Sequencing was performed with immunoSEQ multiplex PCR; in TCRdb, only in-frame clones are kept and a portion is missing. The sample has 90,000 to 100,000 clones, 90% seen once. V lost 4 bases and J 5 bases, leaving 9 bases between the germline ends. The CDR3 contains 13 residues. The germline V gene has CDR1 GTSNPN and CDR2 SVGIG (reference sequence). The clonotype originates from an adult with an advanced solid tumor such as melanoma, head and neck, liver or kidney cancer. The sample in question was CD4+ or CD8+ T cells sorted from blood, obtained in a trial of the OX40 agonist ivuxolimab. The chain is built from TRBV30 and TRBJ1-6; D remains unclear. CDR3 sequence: CAWKITDNSPLHF. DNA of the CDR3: TGTGCCTGGAAAATAACTGATAATTCACCCCTCCACTTT.